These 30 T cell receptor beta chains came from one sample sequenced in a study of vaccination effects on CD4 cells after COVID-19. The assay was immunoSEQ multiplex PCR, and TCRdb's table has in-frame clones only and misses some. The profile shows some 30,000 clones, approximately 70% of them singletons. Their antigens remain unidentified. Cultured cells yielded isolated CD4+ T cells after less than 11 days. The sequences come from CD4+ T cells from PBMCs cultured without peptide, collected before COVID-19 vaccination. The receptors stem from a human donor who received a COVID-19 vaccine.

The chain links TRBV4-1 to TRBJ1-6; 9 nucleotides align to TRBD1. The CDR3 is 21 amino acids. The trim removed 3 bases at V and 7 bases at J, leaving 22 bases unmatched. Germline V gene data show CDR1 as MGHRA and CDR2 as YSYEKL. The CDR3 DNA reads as TGCGCCAGCAGCCACGACCGAAAGGGGTCAGACAGGGGGTTTTTAAATTCACCCCTCCACTTT. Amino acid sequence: CASSHDRKGSDRGFLNSPLHF.

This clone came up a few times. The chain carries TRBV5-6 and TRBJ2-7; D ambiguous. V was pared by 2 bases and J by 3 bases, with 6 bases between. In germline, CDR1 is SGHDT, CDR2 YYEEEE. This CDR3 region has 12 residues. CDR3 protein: CASSFTGYEQYF. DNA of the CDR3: TGTGCCAGCAGCTTCACGGGCTACGAGCAGTACTTC.

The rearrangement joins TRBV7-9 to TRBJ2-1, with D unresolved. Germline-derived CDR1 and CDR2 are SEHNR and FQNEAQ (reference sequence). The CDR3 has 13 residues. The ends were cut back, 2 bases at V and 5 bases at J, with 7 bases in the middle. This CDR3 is CASSLWQNNEQFF. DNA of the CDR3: TGTGCCAGCAGCTTATGGCAAAACAATGAGCAGTTCTTC.

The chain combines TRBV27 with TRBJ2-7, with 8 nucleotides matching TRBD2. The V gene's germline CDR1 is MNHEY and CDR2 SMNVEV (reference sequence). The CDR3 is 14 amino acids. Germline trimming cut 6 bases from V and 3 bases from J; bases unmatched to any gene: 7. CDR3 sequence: CASSPRAGGYEQYF. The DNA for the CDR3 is TGTGCCAGCAGCCCAAGGGCGGGAGGCTACGAGCAGTACTTC.

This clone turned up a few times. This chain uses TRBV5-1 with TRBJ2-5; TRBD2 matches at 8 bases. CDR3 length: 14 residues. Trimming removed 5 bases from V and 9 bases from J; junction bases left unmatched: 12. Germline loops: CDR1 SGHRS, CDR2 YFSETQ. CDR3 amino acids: CASSGAGAYGAQYF. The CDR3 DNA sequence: TGCGCCAGCAGTGGAGCGGGGGCATACGGGGCCCAGTACTTC.

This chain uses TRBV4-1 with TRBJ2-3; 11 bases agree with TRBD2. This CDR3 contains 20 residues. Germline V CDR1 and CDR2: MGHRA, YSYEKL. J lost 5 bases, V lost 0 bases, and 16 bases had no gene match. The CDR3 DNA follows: TGCGCCAGCAGCCAAGAGGCTAGTTTCGGACTAGCGGGCTTAAGAGATACGCAGTATTTT. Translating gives CASSQEASFGLAGLRDTQYF.

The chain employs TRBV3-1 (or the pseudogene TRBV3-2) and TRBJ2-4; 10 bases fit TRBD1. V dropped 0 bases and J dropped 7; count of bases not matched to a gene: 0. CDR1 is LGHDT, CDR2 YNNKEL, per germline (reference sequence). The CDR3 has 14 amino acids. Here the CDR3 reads CASSQEGQGNIQYF. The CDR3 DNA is TGTGCCAGCAGCCAAGAGGGACAGGGGAACATTCAGTACTTC.

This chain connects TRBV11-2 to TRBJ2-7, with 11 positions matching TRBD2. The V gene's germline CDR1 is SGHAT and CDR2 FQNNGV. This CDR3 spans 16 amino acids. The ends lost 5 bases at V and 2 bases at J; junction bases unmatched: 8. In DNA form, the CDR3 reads TGTGCCAGCAGCCCTAGGGTGGGACTAGCGGCCTACGAGCAGTACTTC. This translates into CASSPRVGLAAYEQYF.

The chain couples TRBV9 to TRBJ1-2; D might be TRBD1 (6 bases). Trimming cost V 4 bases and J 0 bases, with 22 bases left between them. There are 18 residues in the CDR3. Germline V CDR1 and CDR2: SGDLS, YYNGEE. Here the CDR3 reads CASSLSRHPRGPNYGYTF. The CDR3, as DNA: TGTGCCAGCAGCCTCTCTCGCCATCCCAGGGGACCTAACTATGGCTACACCTTC.

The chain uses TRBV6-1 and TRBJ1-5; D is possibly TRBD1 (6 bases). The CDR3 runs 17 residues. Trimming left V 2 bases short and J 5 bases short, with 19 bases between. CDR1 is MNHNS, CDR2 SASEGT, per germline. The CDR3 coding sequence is TGTGCCAGCAGTGAATCATCCCGCAGCCAGGGGTATCAGCCCCAGCATTTT. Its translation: CASSESSRSQGYQPQHF.

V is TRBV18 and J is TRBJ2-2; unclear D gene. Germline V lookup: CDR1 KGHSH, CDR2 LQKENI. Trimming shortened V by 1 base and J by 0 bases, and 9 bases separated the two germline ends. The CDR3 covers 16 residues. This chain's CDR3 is CASSPHRTANTGELFF. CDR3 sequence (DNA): TGTGCCAGCTCACCACATCGTACTGCGAACACCGGGGAGCTGTTTTTT.

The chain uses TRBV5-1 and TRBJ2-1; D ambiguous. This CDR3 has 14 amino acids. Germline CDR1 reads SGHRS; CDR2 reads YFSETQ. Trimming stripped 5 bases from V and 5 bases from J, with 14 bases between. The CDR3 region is CASSTRPHDNEQFF. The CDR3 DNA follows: TGCGCCAGCAGTACCCGGCCCCATGACAATGAGCAGTTCTTC.

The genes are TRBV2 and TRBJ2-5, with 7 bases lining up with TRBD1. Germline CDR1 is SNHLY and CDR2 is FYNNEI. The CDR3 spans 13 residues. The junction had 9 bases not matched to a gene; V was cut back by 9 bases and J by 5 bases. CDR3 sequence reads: CASDGQVGETQYF. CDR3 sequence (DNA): TGTGCCAGTGATGGACAGGTCGGGGAGACCCAGTACTTC.

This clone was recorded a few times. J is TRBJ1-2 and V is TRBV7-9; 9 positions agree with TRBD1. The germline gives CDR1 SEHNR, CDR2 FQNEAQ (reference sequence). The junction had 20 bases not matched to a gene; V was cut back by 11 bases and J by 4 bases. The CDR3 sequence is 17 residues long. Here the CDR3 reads CASSPQGASVLGYGYTF. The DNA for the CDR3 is TGTGCCTCATCCCCACAGGGGGCTAGCGTCCTCGGCTATGGCTACACCTTC.

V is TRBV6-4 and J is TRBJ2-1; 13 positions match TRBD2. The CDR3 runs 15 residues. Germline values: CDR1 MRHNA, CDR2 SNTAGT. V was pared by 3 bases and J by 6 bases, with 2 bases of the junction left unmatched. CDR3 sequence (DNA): TGTGCCAGCAGTGAACTAGCGGGGGGGCCCAATGAGCAGTTCTTC. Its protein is CASSELAGGPNEQFF.

In DNA, the CDR3 is TGTGCCAGCAGCAAAAACGAGCGGGGGTATGAGCAGTTCTTC. Protein product: CASSKNERGYEQFF. The gene calls are TRBV21-1 and TRBJ2-1; TRBD2 is the table's D call and was not checked against the DNA. TRBV21-1 is annotated as a pseudogene. CDR3 length: 14 amino acids.

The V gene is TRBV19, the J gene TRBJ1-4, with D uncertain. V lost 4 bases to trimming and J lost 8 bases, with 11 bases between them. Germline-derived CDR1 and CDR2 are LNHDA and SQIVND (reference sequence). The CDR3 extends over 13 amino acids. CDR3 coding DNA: TGTGCCAGTAGTAGGCGGGGAGTAGAAAAACTGTTTTTT. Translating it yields CASSRRGVEKLFF.

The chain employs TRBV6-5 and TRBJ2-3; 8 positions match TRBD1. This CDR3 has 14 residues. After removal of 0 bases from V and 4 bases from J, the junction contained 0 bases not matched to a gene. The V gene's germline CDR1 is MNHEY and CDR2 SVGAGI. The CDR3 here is CASSYSTGADTQYF. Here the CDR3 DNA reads TGTGCCAGCAGTTACTCGACAGGGGCAGATACGCAGTATTTT.

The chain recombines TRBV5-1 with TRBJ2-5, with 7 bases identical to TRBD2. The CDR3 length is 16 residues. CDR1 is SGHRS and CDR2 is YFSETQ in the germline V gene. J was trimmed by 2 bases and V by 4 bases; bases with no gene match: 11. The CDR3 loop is CASSLRPLAAQETQYF. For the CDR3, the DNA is TGCGCCAGCAGCCTCAGGCCCCTAGCGGCACAAGAGACCCAGTACTTC.

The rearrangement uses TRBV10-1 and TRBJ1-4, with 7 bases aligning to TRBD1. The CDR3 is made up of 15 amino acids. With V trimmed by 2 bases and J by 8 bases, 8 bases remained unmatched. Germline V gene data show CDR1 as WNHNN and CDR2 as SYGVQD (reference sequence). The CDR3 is CASSEVTGYGEKLFF. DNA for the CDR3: TGCGCCAGCAGTGAGGTGACAGGGTACGGAGAAAAACTGTTTTTT.

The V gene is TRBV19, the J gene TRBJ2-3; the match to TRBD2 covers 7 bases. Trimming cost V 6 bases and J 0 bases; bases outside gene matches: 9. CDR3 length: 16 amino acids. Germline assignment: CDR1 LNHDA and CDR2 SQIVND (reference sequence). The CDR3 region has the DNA TGTGCCAGTAGACAAAGCGGGGCAGCTAGCACAGATACGCAGTATTTT. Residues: CASRQSGAASTDTQYF.

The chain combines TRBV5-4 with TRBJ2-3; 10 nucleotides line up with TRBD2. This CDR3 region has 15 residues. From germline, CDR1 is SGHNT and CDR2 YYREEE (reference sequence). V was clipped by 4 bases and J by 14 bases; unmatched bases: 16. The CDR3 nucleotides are TGTGCCAGCAGCCTGGGGGGGCTAGCGGGGGAGGTGGGGTATTTT. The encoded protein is CASSLGGLAGEVGYF. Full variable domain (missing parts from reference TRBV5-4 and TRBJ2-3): ETGVTQSPTHLIKTRGQQVTLRCSSQSGHNTVSWYQQALGQGPQFIFQYYREEENGRGNFPPRFSGLQFPNYSSELNVNALELDDSALYLCASSLGGLAGEVGYFGPGTRLTVL.

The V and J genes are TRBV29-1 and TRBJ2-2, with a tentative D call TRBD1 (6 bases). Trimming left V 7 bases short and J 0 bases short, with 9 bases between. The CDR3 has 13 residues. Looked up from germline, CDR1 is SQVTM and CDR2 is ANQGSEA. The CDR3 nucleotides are TGCAGCGCCGACAGGCCGAACACCGGGGAGCTGTTTTTT. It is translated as CSADRPNTGELFF.

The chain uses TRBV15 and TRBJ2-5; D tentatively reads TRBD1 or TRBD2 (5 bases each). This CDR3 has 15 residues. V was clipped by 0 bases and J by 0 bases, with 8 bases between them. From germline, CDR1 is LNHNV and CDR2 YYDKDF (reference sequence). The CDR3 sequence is CATSREGEYQETQYF. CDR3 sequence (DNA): TGTGCCACCAGCAGAGAAGGGGAGTACCAAGAGACCCAGTACTTC.

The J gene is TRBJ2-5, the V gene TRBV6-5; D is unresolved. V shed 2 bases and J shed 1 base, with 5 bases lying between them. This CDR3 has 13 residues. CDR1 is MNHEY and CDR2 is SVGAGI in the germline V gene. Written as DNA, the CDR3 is TGTGCCAGCAGTTACGGCCCCCAAGAGACCCAGTACTTC. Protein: CASSYGPQETQYF.

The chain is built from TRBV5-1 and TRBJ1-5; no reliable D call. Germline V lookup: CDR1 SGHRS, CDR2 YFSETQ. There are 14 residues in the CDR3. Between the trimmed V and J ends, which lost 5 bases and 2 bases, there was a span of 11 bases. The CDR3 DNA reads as TGCGCCAGCAGTGAAGGGAGGGGCAATCAGCCCCAGCATTTT. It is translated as CASSEGRGNQPQHF.

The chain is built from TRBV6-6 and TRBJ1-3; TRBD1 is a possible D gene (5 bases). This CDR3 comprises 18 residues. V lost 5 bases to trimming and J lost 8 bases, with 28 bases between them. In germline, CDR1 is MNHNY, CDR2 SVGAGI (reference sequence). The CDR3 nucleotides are TGTGCCAGCAGTCCCCCTCCCGGGGCTAGGATTGGATCGGACACCATATATTTT. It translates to CASSPPPGARIGSDTIYF.

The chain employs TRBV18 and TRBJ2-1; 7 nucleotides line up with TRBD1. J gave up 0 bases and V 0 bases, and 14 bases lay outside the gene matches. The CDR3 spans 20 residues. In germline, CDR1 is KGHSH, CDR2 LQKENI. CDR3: CASSPPFPWDRDSSYNEQFF. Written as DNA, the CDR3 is TGTGCCAGCTCACCACCGTTTCCTTGGGACAGAGATAGCTCCTACAATGAGCAGTTCTTC.

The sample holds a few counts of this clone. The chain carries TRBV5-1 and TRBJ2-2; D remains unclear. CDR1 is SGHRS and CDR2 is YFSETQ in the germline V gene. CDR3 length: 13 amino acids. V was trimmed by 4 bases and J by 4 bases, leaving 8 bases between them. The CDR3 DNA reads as TGCGCCAGCAGCCTTGATCCCACCGGGGAGCTGTTTTTT. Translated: CASSLDPTGELFF.

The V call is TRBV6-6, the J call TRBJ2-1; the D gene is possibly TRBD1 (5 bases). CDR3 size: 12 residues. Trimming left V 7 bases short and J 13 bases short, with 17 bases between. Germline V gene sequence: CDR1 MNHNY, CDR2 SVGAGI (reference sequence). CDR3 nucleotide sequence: TGTGCCAGCACCTTCCCAACAGGTTTTCAGTTCTTC. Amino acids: CASTFPTGFQFF.